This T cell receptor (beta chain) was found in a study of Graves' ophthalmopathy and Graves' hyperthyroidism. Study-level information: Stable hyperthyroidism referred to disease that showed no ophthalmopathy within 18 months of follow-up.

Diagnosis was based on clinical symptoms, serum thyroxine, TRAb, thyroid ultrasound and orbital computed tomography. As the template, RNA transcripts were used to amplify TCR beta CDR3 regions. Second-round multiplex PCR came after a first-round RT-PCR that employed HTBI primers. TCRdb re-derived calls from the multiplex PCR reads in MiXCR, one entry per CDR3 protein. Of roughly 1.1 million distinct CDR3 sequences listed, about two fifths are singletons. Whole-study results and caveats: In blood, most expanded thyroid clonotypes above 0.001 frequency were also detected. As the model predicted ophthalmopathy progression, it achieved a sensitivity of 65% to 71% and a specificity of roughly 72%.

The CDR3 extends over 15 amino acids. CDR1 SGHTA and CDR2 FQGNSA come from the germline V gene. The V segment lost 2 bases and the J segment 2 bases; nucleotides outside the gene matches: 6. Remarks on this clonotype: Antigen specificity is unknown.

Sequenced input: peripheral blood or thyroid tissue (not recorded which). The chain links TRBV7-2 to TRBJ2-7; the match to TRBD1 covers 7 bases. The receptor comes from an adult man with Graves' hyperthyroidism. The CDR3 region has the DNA TGTGCCAGCAGCTTAACAGGGGCTGGAGCCTACGAGCAGTACTTC. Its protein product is CASSLTGAGAYEQYF.